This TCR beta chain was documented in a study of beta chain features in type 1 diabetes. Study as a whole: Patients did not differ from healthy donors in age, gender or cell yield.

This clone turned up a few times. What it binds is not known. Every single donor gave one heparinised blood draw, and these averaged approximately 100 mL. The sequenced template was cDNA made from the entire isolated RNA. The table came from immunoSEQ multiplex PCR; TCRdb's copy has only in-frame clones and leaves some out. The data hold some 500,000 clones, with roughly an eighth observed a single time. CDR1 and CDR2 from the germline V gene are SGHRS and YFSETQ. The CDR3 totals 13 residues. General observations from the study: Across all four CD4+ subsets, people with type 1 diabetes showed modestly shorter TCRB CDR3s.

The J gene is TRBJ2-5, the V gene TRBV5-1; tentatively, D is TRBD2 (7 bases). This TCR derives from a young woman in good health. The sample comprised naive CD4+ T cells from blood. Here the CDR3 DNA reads TGCGCAAGCGTGCGGGGGCCTCAAGAGACCCAGTACTTC. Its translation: CASVRGPQETQYF.